This T cell receptor (beta chain) was profiled in a study of early T cells in non-severe SARS-CoV-2 infection. The overall study: Sequencing targeted bulk RNA from unsorted whole blood, leaving chains unpaired. Study conclusions and caveats: VDJdb-based matching was biased toward anti-spike CD8 responses and missed private and CD4 specificities.

The library protocol tagged individual cDNA molecules with unique molecular identifiers. TCRdb passed the 5' RACE reads through MiXCR, listing each CDR3 protein once. The sample contains roughly 83,000 distinct CDR3 sequences, about 12% of which appear only once. With respect to this clonotype: Antigen unknown.

This CDR3 region has 11 residues. Deletions cut 5 bases from V and 5 bases from J, with 7 bases between. Germline V gene sequence: CDR1 SGHTA, CDR2 FQGNSA. The sample was whole blood, taken at baseline. This sequence joins TRBV7-2 and TRBJ2-7, with D hard to call. This clonotype originated in an adult who was a healthcare worker with PCR-confirmed SARS-CoV-2 infection or an uninfected control (not recorded which). This chain's CDR3 is CASSPIHEQYF. In DNA, the CDR3 is TGTGCCAGCAGCCCCATCCACGAGCAGTACTTC.